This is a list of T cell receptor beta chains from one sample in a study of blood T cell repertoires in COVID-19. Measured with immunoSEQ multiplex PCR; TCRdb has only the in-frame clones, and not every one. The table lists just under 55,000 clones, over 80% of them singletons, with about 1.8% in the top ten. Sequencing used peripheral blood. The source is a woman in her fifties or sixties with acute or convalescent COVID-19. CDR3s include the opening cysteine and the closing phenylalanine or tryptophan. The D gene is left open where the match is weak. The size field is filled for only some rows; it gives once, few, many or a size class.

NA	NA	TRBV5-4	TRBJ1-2	CASTQEGKGGYYGYTF	TGTGCCAGCACCCAAGAAGGGAAAGGGGGTTACTATGGCTACACCTTC
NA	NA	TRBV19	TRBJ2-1	CASSIVSQGSGEQFF	TGTGCCAGTAGTATAGTCTCCCAGGGGAGCGGTGAGCAGTTCTTC
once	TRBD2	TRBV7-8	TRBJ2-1	CASSVLAGGLEQFF	TGTGCCAGCAGCGTGCTAGCGGGAGGACTTGAGCAGTTCTTC
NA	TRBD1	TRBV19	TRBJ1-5	CASWDRTNQPQHF	TGTGCCAGTTGGGACAGGACAAATCAGCCCCAGCATTTT
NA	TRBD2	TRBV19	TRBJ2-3	CASSSSGTRGTDTQYF	TGTGCCAGTAGTAGTTCCGGGACTAGAGGCACAGATACGCAGTATTTT
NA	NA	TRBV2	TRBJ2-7	CASNRVGYEQYF	TGTGCCAGCAACAGGGTGGGCTACGAGCAGTACTTC
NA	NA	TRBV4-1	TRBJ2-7	CASSHEIQGLKYEQYF	TGCGCCAGCAGTCACGAAATCCAGGGACTGAAATACGAGCAGTACTTC
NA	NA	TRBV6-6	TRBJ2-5	CASSTGTQETQYF	TGTGCCAGCAGTACAGGGACCCAAGAGACCCAGTACTTC
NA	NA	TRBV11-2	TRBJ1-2	CASSPGGGGYGYTF	TGTGCCAGCAGCCCCGGCGGGGGTGGCTATGGCTACACCTTC
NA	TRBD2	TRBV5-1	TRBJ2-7	CASSSVLAGDEQYF	TGCGCCAGCAGCTCGGTACTAGCGGGAGACGAGCAGTACTTC
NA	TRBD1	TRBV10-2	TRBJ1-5	CASTGTGGPQPQHF	TGCGCCAGCACCGGGACAGGGGGCCCTCAGCCCCAGCATTTT
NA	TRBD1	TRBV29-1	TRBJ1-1	CSVEGQMNTEAFF	TGCAGCGTCGAGGGACAGATGAACACTGAAGCTTTCTTT
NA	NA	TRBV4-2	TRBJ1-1	CASSQDAGRGENTEAFF	TGTGCCAGCAGCCAAGATGCAGGCAGGGGAGAGAACACTGAAGCTTTCTTT
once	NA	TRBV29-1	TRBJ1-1	CSVREGRLEAFF	TGCAGCGTCCGGGAGGGTCGCCTTGAAGCTTTCTTT
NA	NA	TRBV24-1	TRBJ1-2	CATSDRSYGYTF	TGTGCCACCAGTGACCGCAGCTATGGCTACACCTTC
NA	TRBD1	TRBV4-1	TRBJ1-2	CASSHPGQGNGYTF	TGCGCCAGCAGCCATCCGGGACAGGGTAATGGCTACACCTTC
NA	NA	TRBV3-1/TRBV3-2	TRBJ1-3	CASSSRVALDTIYF	TGTGCCAGCAGCTCCCGTGTTGCACTGGACACCATATATTTT
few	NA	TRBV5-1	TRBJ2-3	CASSFISGVTDTQYF	TGCGCCAGCAGCTTTATTTCAGGGGTCACAGATACGCAGTATTTT
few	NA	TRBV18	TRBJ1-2	CASSLPGQSVPPYGYTF	TGTGCCAGCTCACTCCCTGGACAGTCCGTTCCCCCCTATGGCTACACCTTC
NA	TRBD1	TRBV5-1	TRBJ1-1	CASSLFRRDRMNTEAFF	TGCGCCAGCAGCTTGTTTCGTCGGGACAGAATGAACACTGAAGCTTTCTTT
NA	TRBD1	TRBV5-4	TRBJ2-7	CASSLRDSYEQYF	TGTGCCAGCAGCTTGCGGGACAGCTACGAGCAGTACTTC
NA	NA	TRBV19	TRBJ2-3	CASRGSNTDTQYF	TGTGCCAGTAGGGGCTCGAACACAGATACGCAGTATTTT
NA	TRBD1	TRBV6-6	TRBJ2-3	CASSAPDRGSTDTQYF	TGTGCCAGCAGTGCGCCGGACAGGGGTAGCACAGATACGCAGTATTTT
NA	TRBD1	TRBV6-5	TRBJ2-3	CASSYVGTGGTDTQYF	TGTGCCAGCAGTTACGTTGGGACAGGGGGCACAGATACGCAGTATTTT
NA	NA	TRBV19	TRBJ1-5	CASSPRNQPQHF	TGTGCCAGTAGTCCTCGCAATCAGCCCCAGCATTTT
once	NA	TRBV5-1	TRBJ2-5	CASSTGGVQETQYF	TGCGCCAGCAGCACGGGCGGGGTCCAAGAGACCCAGTACTTC
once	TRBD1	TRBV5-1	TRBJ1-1	CASRQGLGTEAFF	TGCGCCAGCCGACAGGGATTAGGCACTGAAGCTTTCTTT
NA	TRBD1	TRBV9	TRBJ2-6	CASSVDSGQGSSGANVLTF	TGTGCCAGCAGCGTAGATTCGGGACAGGGGAGCTCTGGGGCCAACGTCCTGACTTTC
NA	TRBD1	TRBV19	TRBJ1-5	CASSWGWKGAFNQPQHF	TGTGCCAGTAGTTGGGGCTGGAAGGGGGCTTTCAATCAGCCCCAGCATTTT
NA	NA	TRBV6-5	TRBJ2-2	CASCRDLNTGELFF	TGTGCCAGCTGCCGGGACTTGAACACCGGGGAGCTGTTTTTT
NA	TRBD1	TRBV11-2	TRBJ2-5	CASSLERGTGKETQYF	TGTGCCAGCAGCTTAGAAAGAGGGACAGGGAAAGAGACCCAGTACTTC
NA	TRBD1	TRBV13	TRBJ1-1	CASSLSGGGNTEAFF	TGTGCCAGCAGCTTATCAGGAGGGGGCAACACTGAAGCTTTCTTT
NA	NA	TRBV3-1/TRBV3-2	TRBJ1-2	CASSQQRAGHGYTF	TGTGCCAGCAGCCAACAAAGAGCAGGGCACGGCTACACCTTC
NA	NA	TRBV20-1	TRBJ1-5	CSASGHGNQPQHF	TGCAGTGCTAGTGGGCATGGCAATCAGCCCCAGCATTTT
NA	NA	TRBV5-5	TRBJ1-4	CASSFRTGTNEKLFF	TGTGCCAGCAGCTTTCGAACAGGGACTAATGAAAAACTGTTTTTT
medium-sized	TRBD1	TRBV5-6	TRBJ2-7	CASSLAGTGGREQYF	TGTGCCAGCAGCTTGGCCGGGACAGGAGGACGGGAGCAGTACTTC
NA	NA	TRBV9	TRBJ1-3	CASSLGGVSGNTIYF	TGTGCCAGCTCCTTGGGGGGGGTATCTGGAAACACCATATATTTT
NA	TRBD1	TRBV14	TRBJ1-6	CASSQGLRGLSYNSPLHF	TGTGCCAGCAGCCAAGGATTGAGGGGGCTTTCCTATAATTCACCCCTCCACTTT
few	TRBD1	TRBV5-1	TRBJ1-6	CASSLEGQGAHSPLHF	TGCGCCAGCAGCCTGGAAGGACAGGGGGCCCATTCACCCCTCCACTTT
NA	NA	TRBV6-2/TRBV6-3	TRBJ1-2	CASSSDLPYAGYTF	TGTGCCAGCAGTTCGGACTTGCCCTACGCGGGCTACACCTTC
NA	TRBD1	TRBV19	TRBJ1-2	CASSTLDRGWDGYTF	TGTGCCAGTAGTACCCTGGACAGGGGATGGGATGGCTACACCTTC
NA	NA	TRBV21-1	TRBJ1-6	CASSKGSYNSPLHF	TGTGCCAGCAGCAAAGGTAGCTATAATTCACCCCTCCACTTT
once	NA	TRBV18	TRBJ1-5	CASSIQASNQPQHF	TGTGCCAGCTCAATTCAGGCTAGCAATCAGCCCCAGCATTTT
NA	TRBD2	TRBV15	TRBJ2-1	CATSRGGGSTYNEQFF	TGTGCCACCAGCAGAGGAGGCGGGAGTACCTACAATGAGCAGTTCTTC
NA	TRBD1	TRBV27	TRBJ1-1	CASRTGGLMAEAFF	TGTGCCAGCAGAACAGGGGGCTTGATGGCTGAAGCTTTCTTT
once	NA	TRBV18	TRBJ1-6	CASSHRTSSYNSPLHF	TGTGCCAGCTCCCACAGGACGAGCTCCTATAATTCACCCCTCCACTTT
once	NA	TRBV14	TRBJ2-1	CASSHHPGGLAVNEQFF	TGTGCCAGCAGCCACCACCCCGGGGGGCTAGCGGTCAATGAGCAGTTCTTC
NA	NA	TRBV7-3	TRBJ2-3	CASSVEGGTDTQYF	TGTGCCAGCAGCGTGGAGGGTGGCACAGATACGCAGTATTTT
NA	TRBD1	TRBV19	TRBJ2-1	CASSPQKTGVSNNEQFF	TGTGCCAGTAGTCCGCAAAAGACAGGGGTGTCAAACAATGAGCAGTTCTTC
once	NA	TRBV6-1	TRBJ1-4	CASSEARGLGLEKLFF	TGTGCCAGCAGTGAAGCGCGGGGGTTGGGGCTTGAAAAACTGTTTTTT
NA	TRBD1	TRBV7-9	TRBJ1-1	CASRSSRDSLNTEAFF	TGTGCCAGCAGATCTTCCCGGGACAGCCTAAACACTGAAGCTTTCTTT
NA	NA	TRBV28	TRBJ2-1	CASRGGQGNYNEQFF	TGTGCCAGCAGGGGGGGGCAGGGAAACTACAATGAGCAGTTCTTC
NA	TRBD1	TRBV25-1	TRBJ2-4	CASSALQGALKNIQYF	TGTGCCAGCAGTGCCCTCCAGGGGGCGCTTAAAAACATTCAGTACTTC
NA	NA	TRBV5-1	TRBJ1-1	CASSPQGTEAFF	TGCGCCAGCAGCCCCCAGGGAACTGAAGCTTTCTTT